The table lists the clone carrying this T cell receptor (beta chain) with a count of one. This was the immunoSEQ v3 assay. The assay was immunoSEQ multiplex PCR, and TCRdb's table has in-frame clones only and misses some. This table holds 50,000 or so clones, 65% to 80% found once. The sample is drawn from a study of TIL therapy for anti-PD-1-resistant metastatic lung cancer. This CDR3 spans 14 amino acids. The germline CDR1 and CDR2 sequences are SGHRS and YFSETQ. V dropped 5 bases and J dropped 1 base, with 12 bases sitting between them. The time point: pre-treatment sample, taken before nivolumab and TIL therapy. Tumor tissue came from excised metastases, mostly pleural nodules or supraclavicular lymph nodes.

The specimen comprised tumor tissue, sampled at baseline. The chain has TRBV5-1 and TRBJ2-5, with D perhaps matching TRBD1 or TRBD2 (5 bases each). This sequence was found in a person aged 25-80 years with non-small cell lung cancer. This CDR3 reads CASRTGQLQETQYF. The CDR3 bases are TGCGCCAGCAGGACGGGGCAGCTCCAAGAGACCCAGTACTTC.